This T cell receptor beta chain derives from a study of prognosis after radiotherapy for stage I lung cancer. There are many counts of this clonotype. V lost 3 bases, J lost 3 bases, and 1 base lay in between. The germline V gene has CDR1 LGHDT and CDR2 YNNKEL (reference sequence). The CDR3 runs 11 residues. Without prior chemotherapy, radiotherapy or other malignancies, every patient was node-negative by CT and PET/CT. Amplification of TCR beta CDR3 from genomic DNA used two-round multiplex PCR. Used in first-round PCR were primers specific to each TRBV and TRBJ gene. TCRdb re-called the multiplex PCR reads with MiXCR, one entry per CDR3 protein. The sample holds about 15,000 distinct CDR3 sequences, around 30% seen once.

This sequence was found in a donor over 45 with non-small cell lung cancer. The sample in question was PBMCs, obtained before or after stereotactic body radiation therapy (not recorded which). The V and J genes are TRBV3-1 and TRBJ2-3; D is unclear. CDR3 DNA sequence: TGTGCCAGCAGCCATACAGATACGCAGTATTTT. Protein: CASSHTDTQYF.